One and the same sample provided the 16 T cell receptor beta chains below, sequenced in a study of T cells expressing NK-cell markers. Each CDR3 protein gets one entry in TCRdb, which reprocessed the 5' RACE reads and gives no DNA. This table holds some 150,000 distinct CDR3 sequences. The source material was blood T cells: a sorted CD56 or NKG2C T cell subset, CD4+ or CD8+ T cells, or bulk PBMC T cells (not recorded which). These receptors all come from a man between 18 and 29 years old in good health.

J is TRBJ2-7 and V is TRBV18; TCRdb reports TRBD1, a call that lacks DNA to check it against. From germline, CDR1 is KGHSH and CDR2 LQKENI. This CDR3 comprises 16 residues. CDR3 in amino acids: CASSLDSPSPTYEQYF.

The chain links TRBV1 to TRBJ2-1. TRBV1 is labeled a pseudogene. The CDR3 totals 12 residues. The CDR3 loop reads CTSSQVDDEQFF.

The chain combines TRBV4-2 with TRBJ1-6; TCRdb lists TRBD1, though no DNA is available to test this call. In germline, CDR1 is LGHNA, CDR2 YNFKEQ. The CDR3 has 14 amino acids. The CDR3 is CASSQDRLGPPLHF.

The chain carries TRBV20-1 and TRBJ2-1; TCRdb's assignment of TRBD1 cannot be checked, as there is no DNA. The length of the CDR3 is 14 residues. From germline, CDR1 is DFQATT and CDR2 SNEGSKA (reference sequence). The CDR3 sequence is CSAWASSPGSEQFF.

The CDR3 region is CASSQDSEQYF. This chain joins TRBV4-2 and TRBJ2-7. Germline lookup yields CDR1 LGHNA and CDR2 YNFKEQ. CDR3 length: 11 residues.

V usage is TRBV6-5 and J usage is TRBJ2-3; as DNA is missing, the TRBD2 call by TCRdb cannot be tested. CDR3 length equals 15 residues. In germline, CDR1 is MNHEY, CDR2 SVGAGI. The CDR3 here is CATDGTSGNTDTQYF.

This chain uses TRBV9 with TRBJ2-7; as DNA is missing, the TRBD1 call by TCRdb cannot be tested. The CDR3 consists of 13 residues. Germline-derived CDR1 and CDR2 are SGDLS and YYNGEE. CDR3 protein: CASSTGQGYEQYF. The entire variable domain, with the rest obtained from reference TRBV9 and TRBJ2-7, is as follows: DSGVTQTPKHLITATGQRVTLRCSPRSGDLSVYWYQQSLDQGLQFLIQYYNGEERAKGNILERFSAQQFPDLHSELNLSSLELGDSALYFCASSTGQGYEQYFGPGTRLTVT.

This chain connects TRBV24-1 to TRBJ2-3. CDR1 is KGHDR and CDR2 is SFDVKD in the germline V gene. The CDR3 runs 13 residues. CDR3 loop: CATSDLALGAQYF.

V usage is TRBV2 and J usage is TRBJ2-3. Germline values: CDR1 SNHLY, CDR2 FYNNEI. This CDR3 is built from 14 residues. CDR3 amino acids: CASRDPSGTDTQYF.

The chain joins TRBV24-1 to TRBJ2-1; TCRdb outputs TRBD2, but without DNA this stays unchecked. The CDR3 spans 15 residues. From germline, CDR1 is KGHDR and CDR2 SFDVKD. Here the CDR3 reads CATATGAGGVEEQFF.

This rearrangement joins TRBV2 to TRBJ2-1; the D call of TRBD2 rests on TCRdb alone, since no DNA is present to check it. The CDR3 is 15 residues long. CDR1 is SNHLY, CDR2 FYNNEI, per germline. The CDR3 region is CASRATSGTYNEQFF.

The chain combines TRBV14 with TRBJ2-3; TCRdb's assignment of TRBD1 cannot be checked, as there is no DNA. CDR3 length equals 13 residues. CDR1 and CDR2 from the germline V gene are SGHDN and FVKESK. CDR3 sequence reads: CASSGGPTDTQYF.

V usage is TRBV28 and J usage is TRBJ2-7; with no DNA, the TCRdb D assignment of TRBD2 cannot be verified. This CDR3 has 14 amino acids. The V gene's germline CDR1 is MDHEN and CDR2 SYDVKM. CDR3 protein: CASDSSGKNYEQYF.

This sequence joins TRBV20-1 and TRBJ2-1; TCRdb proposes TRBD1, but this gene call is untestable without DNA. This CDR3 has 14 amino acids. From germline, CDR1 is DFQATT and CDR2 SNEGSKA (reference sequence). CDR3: CSANTRDTSFEQFF.

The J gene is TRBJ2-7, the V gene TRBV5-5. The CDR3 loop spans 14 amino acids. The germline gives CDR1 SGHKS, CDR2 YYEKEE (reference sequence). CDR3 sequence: CASSLSGISYEQYF.

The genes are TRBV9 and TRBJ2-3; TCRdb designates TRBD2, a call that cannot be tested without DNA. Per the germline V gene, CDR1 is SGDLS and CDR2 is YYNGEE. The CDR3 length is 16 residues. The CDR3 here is CASSVGDSGSTDTQYF.